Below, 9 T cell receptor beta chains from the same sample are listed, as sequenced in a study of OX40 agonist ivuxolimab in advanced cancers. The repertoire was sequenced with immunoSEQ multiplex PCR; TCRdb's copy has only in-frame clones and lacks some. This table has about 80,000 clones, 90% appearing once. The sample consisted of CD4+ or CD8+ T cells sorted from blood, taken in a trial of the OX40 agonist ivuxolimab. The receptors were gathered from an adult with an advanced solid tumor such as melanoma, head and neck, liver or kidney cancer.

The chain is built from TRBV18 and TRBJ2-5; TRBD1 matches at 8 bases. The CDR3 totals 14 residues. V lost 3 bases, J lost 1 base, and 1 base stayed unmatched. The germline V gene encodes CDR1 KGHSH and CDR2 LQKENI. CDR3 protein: CASSPDRAQETQYF. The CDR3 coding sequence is TGTGCCAGCTCACCGGACAGGGCCCAAGAGACCCAGTACTTC.

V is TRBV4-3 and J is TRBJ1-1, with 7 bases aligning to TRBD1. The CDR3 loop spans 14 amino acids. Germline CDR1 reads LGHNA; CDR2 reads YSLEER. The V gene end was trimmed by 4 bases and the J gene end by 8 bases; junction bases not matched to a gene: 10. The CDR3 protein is CASSRADRDVEAFF. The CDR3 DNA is TGCGCCAGCAGCCGCGCCGACAGGGACGTGGAAGCTTTCTTT.

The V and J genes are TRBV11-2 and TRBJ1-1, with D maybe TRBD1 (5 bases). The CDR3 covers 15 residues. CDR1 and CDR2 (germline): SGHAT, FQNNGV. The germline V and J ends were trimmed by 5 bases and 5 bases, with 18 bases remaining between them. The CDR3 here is CASSVRMGGWTEAFF. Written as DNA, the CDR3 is TGTGCCAGCAGCGTGAGGATGGGGGGTTGGACTGAAGCTTTCTTT.

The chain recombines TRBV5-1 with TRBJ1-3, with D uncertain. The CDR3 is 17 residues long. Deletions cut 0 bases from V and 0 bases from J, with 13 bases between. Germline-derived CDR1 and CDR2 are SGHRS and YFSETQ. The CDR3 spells CASSLGWREHSGNTIYF. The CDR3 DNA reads TGCGCCAGCAGCTTGGGGTGGCGTGAGCACTCTGGAAACACCATATATTTT.

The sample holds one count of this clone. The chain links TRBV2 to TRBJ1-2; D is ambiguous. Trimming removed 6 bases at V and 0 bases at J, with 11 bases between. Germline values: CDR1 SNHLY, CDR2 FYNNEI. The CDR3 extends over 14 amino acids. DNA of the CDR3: TGTGCCAGCAGAGTTGACGGAGCTAACTATGGCTACACCTTC. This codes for CASRVDGANYGYTF.

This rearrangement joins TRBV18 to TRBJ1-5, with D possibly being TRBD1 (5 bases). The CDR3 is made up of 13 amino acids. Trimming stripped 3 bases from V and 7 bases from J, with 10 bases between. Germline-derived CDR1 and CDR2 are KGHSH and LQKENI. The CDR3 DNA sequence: TGTGCCAGCTCACCGGGGCTGGGACAGCCCCAGCATTTT. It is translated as CASSPGLGQPQHF.

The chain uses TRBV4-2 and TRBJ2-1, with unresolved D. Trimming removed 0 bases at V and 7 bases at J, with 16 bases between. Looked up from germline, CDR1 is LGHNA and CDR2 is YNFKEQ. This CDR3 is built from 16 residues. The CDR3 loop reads CASSQDGGKTPNEQFF. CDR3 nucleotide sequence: TGTGCCAGCAGCCAAGATGGTGGGAAGACACCAAATGAGCAGTTCTTC.

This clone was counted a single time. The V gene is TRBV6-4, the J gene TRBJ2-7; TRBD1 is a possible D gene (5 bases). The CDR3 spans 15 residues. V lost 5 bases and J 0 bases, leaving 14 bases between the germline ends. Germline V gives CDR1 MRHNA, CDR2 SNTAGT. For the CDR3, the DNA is TGTGCCAGCAGTTTATTGGACAACAGCTCCTACGAGCAGTACTTC. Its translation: CASSLLDNSSYEQYF.

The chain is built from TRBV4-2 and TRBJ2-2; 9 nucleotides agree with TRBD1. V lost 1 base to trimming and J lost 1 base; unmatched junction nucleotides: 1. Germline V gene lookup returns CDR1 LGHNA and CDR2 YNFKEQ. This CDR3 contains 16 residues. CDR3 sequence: CASSQGDRVNTGELFF. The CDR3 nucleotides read TGTGCCAGCAGCCAAGGGGACAGGGTGAACACCGGGGAGCTGTTTTTT.